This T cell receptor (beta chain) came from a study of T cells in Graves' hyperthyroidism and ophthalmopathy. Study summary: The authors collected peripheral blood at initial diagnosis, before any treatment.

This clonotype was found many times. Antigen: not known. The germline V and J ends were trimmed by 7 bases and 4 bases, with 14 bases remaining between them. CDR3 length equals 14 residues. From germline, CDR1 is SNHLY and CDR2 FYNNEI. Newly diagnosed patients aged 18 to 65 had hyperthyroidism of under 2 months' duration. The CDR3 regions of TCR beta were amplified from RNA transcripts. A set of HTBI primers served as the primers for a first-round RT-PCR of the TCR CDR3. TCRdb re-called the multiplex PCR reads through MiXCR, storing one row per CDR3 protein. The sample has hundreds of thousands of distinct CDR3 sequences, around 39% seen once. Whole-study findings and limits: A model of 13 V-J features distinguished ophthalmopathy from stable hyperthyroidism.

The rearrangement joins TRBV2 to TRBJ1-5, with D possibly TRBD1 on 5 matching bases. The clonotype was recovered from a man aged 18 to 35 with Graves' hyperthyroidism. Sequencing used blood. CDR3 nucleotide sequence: TGTGCCAGCAAGCGGCAGGGATTAAATCAGCCCCAGCATTTT. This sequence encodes CASKRQGLNQPQHF.